This T cell receptor (beta chain) was retrieved from a study of blood T cell repertoires in COVID-19. Study details: Samples taken during acute and convalescent COVID-19 were collected in the United States, Italy and Spain.

Germline V gene sequence: CDR1 SGHRS, CDR2 YFSETQ. V trimming: 4 bases; J trimming: 6 bases; junction bases outside the gene matches: 19. CDR3 length: 19 amino acids. How the authors handled the data: Estimated nucleated cell counts came from reference gene primer amplification. Clones were read by immunoSEQ multiplex PCR, and TCRdb kept only the in-frame ones, dropping some. D and trimming come from the DNA, and the V and J calls and clone size come from that table. Counted here are under 150,000 clones, around 87% occurring once; the ten biggest clones make up approximately 20%. This receptor was identified in a woman aged 45-65 years who had recovered from COVID-19. The chain uses TRBV5-1 and TRBJ1-2; 12 nucleotides line up with TRBD1. Specimen: peripheral blood. The DNA of the CDR3 is TGCGCCAGCAGCCCTCACGTCCCGGGACAGGGGGCCATTATTAATGGCTACACCTTC. Translation: CASSPHVPGQGAIINGYTF.